The present TCR beta chain was sequenced within a study of cytomegalovirus exposure and HLA in healthy donors (dated by TCRdb to about 2017). For the wider study: The 550 to 750 repertoires of the first cohort and the approximately 130 validation repertoires were produced on the same platform, according to a later analysis. The study was designed to test whether signatures of past pathogen exposure could be identified by cataloging public T cell receptors. A separate validation cohort of about 110 different subjects was used in addition to the approximately 670-subject first cohort. To predict cytomegalovirus infection status, the study brought together high-throughput TCR immunosequencing, statistical association of individual TCRs with disease status, and machine learning.

A word on this clone: No antigen is known for it. Nothing much larger sits one base from this clone, and base qualities are not available.

The investigation overall reported the following: Across donors, most TCR sequences were observed very rarely, whereas some public TCRs were present in many individuals. A later analysis found that TCRs clustered in the first cohort also tended to co-occur in the roughly 110 validation repertoires, with 94% of cluster scores above 0. The authors suggested that the approach could potentially be extended to other disease states and immunological phenotypes. The classifier was reported to diagnose cytomegalovirus status with high specificity and sensitivity in both the original and validation cohorts. Three of the identified cytomegalovirus-associated TCR beta chains were confirmed in vitro to be specific for cytomegalovirus antigens. In the study, approximately 160 TCR beta chains were listed as associated with cytomegalovirus. A later analysis lacked HLA typing for the validation cohort, so it scored co-occurrence in that cohort across all 110 or so repertoires.

Separate from the approximately 670-subject first cohort, the validation cohort of around 130 subjects was the group to which the donors belonged. Libraries came from the immunoSEQ multiplex PCR assay. In the source study's methods: To diagnose cytomegalovirus status from the catalog of TCR beta chain sequences, a statistical classification framework was built. As stored in TCRdb, this immuneACCESS dataset retains in-frame rearrangements with V and J assigned. A fraction of the clones does not appear; measured against another copy, unresolved V genes explain less than half of the discrepancy, and the remainder lacks a known reason. That table gives V, J and clone size, and the DNA gave D and trimming. The sample table records about 82,000 clones; roughly 96% of these occur just once. Around 0.69% of the sample lies in the top ten. Sequencing input: PBMCs. The receptor was isolated from a woman between 18 and 30 years old in good health and CMV-seronegative.

The sequence in DNA is TGTGCCAGCAGTGGAGAACCTACAGGGATTCGGACCTTC. Its protein reads: CASSGEPTGIRTF. Recombination linked TRBV25-1 to TRBJ1-2; TRBD1 is possibly the D segment (6 matching bases). From a lookup of the germline V gene, CDR1 and CDR2 are MGHDK and SYGVNS. Trimming removed 4 bases from V and 14 bases from J, leaving 20 bases between the germline ends. The CDR3 has 13 amino acids, counting the end cysteine and phenylalanine. The entry retains the CDR3 DNA only, 39 bases that are in frame from base 1.